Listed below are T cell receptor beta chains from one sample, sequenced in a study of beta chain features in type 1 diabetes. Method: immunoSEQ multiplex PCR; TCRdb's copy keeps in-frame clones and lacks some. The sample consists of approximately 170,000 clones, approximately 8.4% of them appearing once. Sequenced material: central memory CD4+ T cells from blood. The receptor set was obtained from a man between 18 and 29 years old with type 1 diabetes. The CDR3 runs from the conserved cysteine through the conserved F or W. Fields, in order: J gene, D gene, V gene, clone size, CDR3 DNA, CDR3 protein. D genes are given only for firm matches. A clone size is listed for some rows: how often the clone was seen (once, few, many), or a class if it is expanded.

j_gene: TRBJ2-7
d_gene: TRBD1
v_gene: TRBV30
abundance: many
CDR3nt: TGTGCCTGGAGCGACAGGGCGGCGGGCGAGCAGTACTTC
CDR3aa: CAWSDRAAGEQYF

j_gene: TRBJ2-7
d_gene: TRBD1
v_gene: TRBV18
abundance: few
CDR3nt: TGTGCCAGCTCACCCCGGACAGGGGGCTCCTACGAGCAGTACTTC
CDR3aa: CASSPRTGGSYEQYF

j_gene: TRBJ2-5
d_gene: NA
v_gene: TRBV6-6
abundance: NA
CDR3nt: TGTGCCAGCAGCTCCGTAGAGACCCAGTACTTC
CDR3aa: CASSSVETQYF

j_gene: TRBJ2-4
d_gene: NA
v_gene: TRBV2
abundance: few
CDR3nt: TGTGCCAGCAGTCCACAGAATCTAGCCAAAAACATTCAGTACTTC
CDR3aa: CASSPQNLAKNIQYF

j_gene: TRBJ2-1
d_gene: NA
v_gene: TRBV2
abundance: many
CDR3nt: TGTGCCAGCAGGCTAAAGACAGGGCAGTTCTTC
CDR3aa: CASRLKTGQFF

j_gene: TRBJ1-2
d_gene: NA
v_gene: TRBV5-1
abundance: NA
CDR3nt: TGCGCCAGCAGCTTGGGAGGACAGCCCAGGGATGGCTACACCTTC
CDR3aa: CASSLGGQPRDGYTF

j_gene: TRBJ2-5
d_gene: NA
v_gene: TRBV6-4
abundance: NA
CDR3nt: TGTGCCAGCAGTGCTGAAGGAGGGAAGACCCAGTACTTC
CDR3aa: CASSAEGGKTQYF

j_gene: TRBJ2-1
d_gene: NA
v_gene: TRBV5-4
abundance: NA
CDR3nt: TGTGCCAGCAGCTTGGAACTAGACCACCGGAATGAGCAGTTCTTC
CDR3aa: CASSLELDHRNEQFF

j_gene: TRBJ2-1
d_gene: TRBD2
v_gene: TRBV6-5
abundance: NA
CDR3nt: TGTGCCAGCACCTCCGGGACTAGGGGCTCCAATGAGCAGTTCTTC
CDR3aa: CASTSGTRGSNEQFF

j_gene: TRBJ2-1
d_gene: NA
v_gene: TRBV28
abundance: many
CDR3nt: TGTGCCAGCAGGAACTACAGGGCCAGCTACAATGAGCAGTTCTTC
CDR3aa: CASRNYRASYNEQFF

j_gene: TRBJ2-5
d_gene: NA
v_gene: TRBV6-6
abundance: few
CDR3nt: TGTGCCAGCAGTTTCGGTGGCGGGCAAGAGACCCAGTACTTC
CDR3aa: CASSFGGGQETQYF

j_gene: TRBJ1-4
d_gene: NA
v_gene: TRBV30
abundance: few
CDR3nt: TGTGCCTGGAGTGTCTTAGAAAAACTGTTTTTT
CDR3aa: CAWSVLEKLFF

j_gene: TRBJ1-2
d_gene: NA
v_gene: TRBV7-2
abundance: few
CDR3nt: TGTGCCAGCAGGGGGCCAGCCTTGTTATGGGGCTACACCTTC
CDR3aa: CASRGPALLWGYTF

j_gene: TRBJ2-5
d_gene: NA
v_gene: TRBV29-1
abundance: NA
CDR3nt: TGCAGCGTTGGGGGAGGAGAGACCCAGTACTTC
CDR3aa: CSVGGGETQYF

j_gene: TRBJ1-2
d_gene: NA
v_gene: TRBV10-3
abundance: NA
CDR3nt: TGTGCCATCAGTGAGTCTTCACAGGGAGGGGGCTACACCTTC
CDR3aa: CAISESSQGGGYTF

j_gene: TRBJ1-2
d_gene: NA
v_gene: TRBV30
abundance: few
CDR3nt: TGTGCCCGAGACAGGAGAGGATGGGGCTACACCTTC
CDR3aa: CARDRRGWGYTF

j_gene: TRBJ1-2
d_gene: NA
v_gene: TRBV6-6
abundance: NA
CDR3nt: TGTGCCAGCAGGGACACGGCCTATGGCTACACCTTC
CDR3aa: CASRDTAYGYTF

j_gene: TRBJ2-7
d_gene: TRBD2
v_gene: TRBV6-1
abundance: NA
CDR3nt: TGTGCCAGCAGTTCAGCGACTAGCAGGGACGGGCAGTACTTC
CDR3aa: CASSSATSRDGQYF

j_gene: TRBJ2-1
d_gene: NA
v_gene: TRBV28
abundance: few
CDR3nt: TGTGCCAGCAGTTCTGGCGGGTCCCTCTCCTACAATGAGCAGTTCTTC
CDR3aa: CASSSGGSLSYNEQFF

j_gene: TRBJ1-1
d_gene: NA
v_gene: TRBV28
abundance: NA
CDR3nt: TGTGCCAGCAGTTTCAACGGTGAAGCTTTCTTT
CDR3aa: CASSFNGEAFF

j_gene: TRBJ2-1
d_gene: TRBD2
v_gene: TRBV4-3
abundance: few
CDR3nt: TGCGCCAGCAGCCAAGGTCAGCGGGGCCTATACAATGAGCAGTTCTTC
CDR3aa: CASSQGQRGLYNEQFF

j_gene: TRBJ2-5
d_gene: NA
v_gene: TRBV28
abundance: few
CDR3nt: TGTGCCAGCAGCGGAGCGGTCAAGATGGAGACCCAGTACTTC
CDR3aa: CASSGAVKMETQYF

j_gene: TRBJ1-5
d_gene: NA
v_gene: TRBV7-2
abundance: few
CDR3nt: TGTGCCAGCAGCCTCCAGGGAACTAATCAGCCCCAGCATTTT
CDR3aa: CASSLQGTNQPQHF